This T cell receptor beta chain was recovered during a study of shared clonotypes between healthy human individuals. CDR3 length: 15 residues. V lost 7 bases and J 6 bases, leaving 22 bases between the germline ends. From germline, CDR1 is MNHEY and CDR2 SVGAGI. Splitting of each subset's genomic DNA was done evenly across several immunoSEQ plates. Only in-frame clones appear in the TCRdb table, and some are missing; sequencing was by immunoSEQ multiplex PCR. Of 950,000 to 1,200,000 clones in the sample, around 77% were seen once. This TCR derives from a man between 18 and 35 years old in good health. Some clones in this sample may be carry-over from other donors' samples. Sequenced input: memory CD4+ T cells from PBMCs. Regarding subset: CD45RA-negative fraction. The J gene is TRBJ2-7, the V gene TRBV6-5; D may be TRBD2 (6 bases). The CDR3 region is CASIGRHAMGGEQYF. The DNA of the CDR3 is TGTGCCAGCATCGGCCGCCACGCCATGGGGGGCGAGCAGTACTTC.